Below are 19 T cell receptor beta chains sequenced from a single sample in a study of shared clonotypes between healthy human individuals. Naive CD8 cells, CD45RO-negative and positively selected for CCR7, excluded terminally differentiated effector memory CD45RA+ cells. TCRdb's copy holds only in-frame clones and misses some; the assay was immunoSEQ multiplex PCR. This repertoire shows around 2,100,000 clones, roughly 94% found once; its top ten account for 0.9% to 1.5%. Sequences were obtained from naive CD8+ T cells sorted from blood. The receptors were sampled from a man aged 18-30 years in good health.

The chain links TRBV13 to TRBJ2-5, with TRBD2 identical over 11 bases. Germline-derived CDR1 and CDR2 are PRHDT and FYEKMQ (reference sequence). With 0 bases clipped from V and 3 bases from J, the junction kept 3 bases outside the gene matches. This CDR3 contains 16 residues. The CDR3 sequence: CASSLGGSGGEETQYF. Here the CDR3 DNA reads TGTGCCAGCAGCTTAGGCGGTAGCGGGGGGGAAGAGACCCAGTACTTC.

This chain links TRBV12-5 with TRBJ2-7; no firm D call. The germline V gene encodes CDR1 LGHNT and CDR2 FRNRAP. Trimming removed 7 bases at V and 1 base at J, with 11 bases between. CDR3 length equals 13 residues. DNA of the CDR3: TGTGCTAGTGCCATGACTGTTTCCTACGAGCAGTACTTC. Translated: CASAMTVSYEQYF. Full variable domain (outside the CDR3, taken from reference TRBV12-5 and TRBJ2-7): DARVTQTPRHKVTEMGQEVTMRCQPILGHNTVFWYRQTMMQGLELLAYFRNRAPLDDSGMPKDRFSAEMPDATLATLKIQPSEPRDSAVYFCASAMTVSYEQYFGPGTRLTVT.

The CDR3 protein is CASRNIQGAIYGYTF. For the CDR3, the DNA is TGTGCCAGTAGAAACATACAGGGGGCCATCTATGGCTACACCTTC. This chain links TRBV19 with TRBJ1-2; TRBD1 matches 9 bases. The germline gives CDR1 LNHDA, CDR2 SQIVND (reference sequence). This CDR3 region has 15 residues. Unmatched junction bases numbered 9, after V lost 6 bases and J lost 4 bases.

The chain links TRBV4-2 to TRBJ2-7; 10 bases agree with TRBD2. This CDR3 has 14 amino acids. Trimming at V came to 3 bases and at J to 5 bases, leaving 4 bases not matched to a gene. Germline V gene lookup returns CDR1 LGHNA and CDR2 YNFKEQ. This CDR3 is CASSQIAGGHEQYF. The CDR3 DNA sequence: TGTGCCAGCAGCCAGATAGCGGGGGGCCACGAGCAGTACTTC.

The genes are TRBV28 and TRBJ2-7; D ambiguous. The V end was cut by 8 bases, the J end by 4 bases, with 18 bases between. The CDR3 is 14 amino acids. Germline V gene sequence: CDR1 MDHEN, CDR2 SYDVKM. The CDR3 region is CASSLYGELYEQYF. The CDR3 nucleotides read TGTGCCAGCTCCCTCTACGGTGAGCTTTACGAGCAGTACTTC.

This chain connects TRBV10-3 to TRBJ2-7, with D tentatively TRBD2 (5 bases). CDR3 length: 16 residues. Germline V gives CDR1 ENHRY, CDR2 SYGVKD. Trimming removed 2 bases at V and 1 base at J, with 15 bases between. This CDR3 reads CAISEPPGFESYEQYF. In DNA, the CDR3 is TGTGCCATCAGTGAGCCGCCGGGATTCGAATCCTACGAGCAGTACTTC.

The chain has TRBV2 and TRBJ2-1; D unclear. V was trimmed by 4 bases and J by 0 bases, leaving 10 bases between them. Germline values: CDR1 SNHLY, CDR2 FYNNEI. The CDR3 extends over 15 amino acids. The CDR3 DNA sequence: TGTGCCAGCAGTGGGCTAGGCAACTCCTACAATGAGCAGTTCTTC. Protein sequence: CASSGLGNSYNEQFF.

V is TRBV5-4 and J is TRBJ2-1; D is unclear. The germline V and J ends were trimmed by 4 bases and 0 bases, with 11 bases remaining between them. Germline values: CDR1 SGHNT, CDR2 YYREEE (reference sequence). CDR3 length: 15 residues. This CDR3 is CASSPFDSSYNEQFF. The CDR3 DNA follows: TGTGCCAGCAGCCCCTTCGATAGCTCCTACAATGAGCAGTTCTTC.

The V gene is TRBV4-3, the J gene TRBJ1-2; D unclear. Germline CDR1 reads LGHNA; CDR2 reads YSLEER. The CDR3 contains 15 residues. V shed 3 bases and J shed 2 bases, with 13 bases lying between them. The DNA for the CDR3 is TGCGCCAGCAGCCAGCATGAGACGTTCAACTATGGCTACACCTTC. It codes for CASSQHETFNYGYTF.

This clone has a single count. The V and J genes are TRBV6-5 and TRBJ2-5; tentative D call: TRBD1 (5 bases). The CDR3 runs to 15 residues. Trimming pared 4 bases from V and 2 bases from J, leaving 14 bases between. Germline-derived CDR1 and CDR2 are MNHEY and SVGAGI. The CDR3 DNA sequence: TGTGCCAGCAGTTTCACAGGAAAAAGACAAGAGACCCAGTACTTC. It encodes CASSFTGKRQETQYF.

This rearrangement joins TRBV6-5 to TRBJ1-2; D not certain. The CDR3 contains 16 residues. The V end lost 4 bases, the J end lost 8 bases, and 23 bases lay between the germline ends. Germline V CDR1 and CDR2: MNHEY, SVGAGI. DNA for the CDR3: TGTGCCAGCAGTTCCACCCGGACTGAAACCTCCTGGGGCTACACCTTC. Amino acids: CASSSTRTETSWGYTF.

The rearrangement uses TRBV4-3 and TRBJ2-5, with 9 bases identical to TRBD1. With 2 bases clipped from V and 4 bases from J, the junction kept 5 bases outside the gene matches. There are 15 residues in the CDR3. Germline V lookup: CDR1 LGHNA, CDR2 YSLEER. The chain's CDR3 is CASSQTQGAGETQYF. The CDR3 DNA reads TGCGCCAGCAGCCAAACACAGGGGGCAGGAGAGACCCAGTACTTC.

The chain carries TRBV12-5 and TRBJ2-1; either TRBD1 or TRBD2 may fit D (5 bases each). Per germline, CDR1 LGHNT and CDR2 FRNRAP. Deletions cut 6 bases from V and 5 bases from J, with 17 bases between. The CDR3 runs to 15 residues. Here the CDR3 reads CASGLLGGSNNEQFF. The CDR3 coding sequence is TGTGCTAGTGGCCTACTTGGGGGATCGAACAATGAGCAGTTCTTC.

V and J are TRBV19 and TRBJ2-2; 7 bases agree with TRBD2. This CDR3 has 14 residues. CDR1 LNHDA and CDR2 SQIVND come from the germline V gene (reference sequence). Germline trimming cut 9 bases from V and 0 bases from J; bases unmatched to any gene: 4. The CDR3 nucleotides are TGTGCCAGCGGGGGGTCCTCGAACACCGGGGAGCTGTTTTTT. Protein sequence: CASGGSSNTGELFF.

The rearrangement links TRBV30 to TRBJ1-1; TRBD1 might be the D (6 bases). Trimming cost V 3 bases and J 6 bases, with 14 bases left between them. Germline CDR1 and CDR2: GTSNPN and SVGIG (reference sequence). The CDR3 sequence is 13 residues long. CDR3 DNA: TGTGCCTGGAGCCCGGGGGCCGGGCCTGAAGCTTTCTTT. This encodes CAWSPGAGPEAFF.

The chain employs TRBV10-1 and TRBJ2-1, with D possibly called TRBD1 or TRBD2 (5 bases each). This CDR3 has 17 amino acids. Trimming removed 2 bases from V and 6 bases from J, with 20 bases in between. Germline CDR1 reads WNHNN; CDR2 reads SYGVQD (reference sequence). CDR3 in DNA: TGCGCCAGCAGTGAGGACCGGGACCCCCAGGCGGGCAATGAGCAGTTCTTC. Translating it yields CASSEDRDPQAGNEQFF.

The V gene is TRBV9, the J gene TRBJ2-1; 10 nucleotides agree with TRBD2. The CDR3 runs 15 residues. The germline CDR1 and CDR2 sequences are SGDLS and YYNGEE. V gave up 0 bases and J gave up 8 bases; unmatched junction bases: 5. The DNA of the CDR3 is TGTGCCAGCAGCGTAGGGGGTAGCGGGAGGCATGAGCAGTTCTTC. Residues: CASSVGGSGRHEQFF.

Concerning this clone itself: One end of the junction varies from germline; a read error may be responsible. The chain has TRBV2 and TRBJ2-5; no firm D call. Germline CDR1 SNHLY, CDR2 FYNNEI. The CDR3 extends over 15 amino acids. The CDR3 DNA reads TGTGCCAGCAGCGAAGGAGTGGCTAGTGAAGAGACCCAGTACTTC. Translating gives CASSEGVASEETQYF.

The genes are TRBV6-5 and TRBJ2-1; D call uncertain. Germline V lookup: CDR1 MNHEY, CDR2 SVGAGI. The germline V and J ends were trimmed by 2 bases and 3 bases, with 8 bases remaining between them. This CDR3 is 14 amino acids long. CDR3 loop: CASSYTSDYNEQFF. The CDR3 coding sequence is TGTGCCAGCAGTTACACGTCCGACTACAATGAGCAGTTCTTC.